This paragraph reports one TCR beta chain. Reverse transcription of about 0.45 to 1 ug RNA was performed with random hexamers. Each CDR3 protein is one row after TCRdb ran MiXCR on the immunoSEQ multiplex PCR reads. The table lists around 140,000 distinct CDR3 sequences, 80% to 85% of them singletons. This sample was taken from a study of CD8 T cells in Susac syndrome. Germline lookup yields CDR1 SQVTM and CDR2 ANQGSEA. CDR3 length: 12 amino acids. V shed 5 bases and J shed 3 bases, with 10 bases lying between them. Sequenced input: CD8+ T cells from PBMCs. The source is a human donor with multiple sclerosis. The chain employs TRBV29-1 and TRBJ1-2; D is possibly TRBD1 (6 bases). The CDR3 spells CSVSHRDYGYTF. CDR3 sequence (DNA): TGCAGCGTTTCGCACAGGGACTATGGCTACACCTTC.